This T cell receptor beta chain was obtained from a study of CXCR3-negative and CXCR3-positive naive CD8 T cells. With regard to this clonotype: Its antigen is not known.

UMI labels and 5' RACE were used to prepare the TRB cDNA libraries. After re-calling the 5' RACE reads, TCRdb lists one entry per CDR3 protein, DNA absent. This sample contains about 63,000 distinct CDR3 sequences. Germline CDR1 and CDR2: SGHTA and FQGNSA. The CDR3 consists of 14 residues. Study-level findings and limits: Naive CXCR3-positive cells had TRB CDR3s more hydrophobic than those of CXCR3-negative naive cells. Comparison of naive CXCR3-negative and CXCR3-positive cells revealed similar TRBV-TRBJ usage, while memory cells differed. Expression of CXCR3 was partially reduced after cryopreservation, and fresh PBMCs were used in most assays. Across naive subsets, surface CD5 expression was comparable, and TCR strength was inferred from properties of the TRB CDR3.

Phenotypically, naive CD8+ T cells corresponded to CD45RO-CCR7+CD27+CD95-. What was sequenced was naive CXCR3+ CD8+ T cells from blood. The sample's subset: CD45RO-CCR7+CD27+CD95- naive CD8+ T cells expressing CXCR3 (TNR3+). The chain links TRBV7-2 to TRBJ2-7. The TCR originated in a human donor in good health. Some clones in this sample may be carry-over from other donors' samples. CDR3 loop: CASSLSQDTYEQYF.